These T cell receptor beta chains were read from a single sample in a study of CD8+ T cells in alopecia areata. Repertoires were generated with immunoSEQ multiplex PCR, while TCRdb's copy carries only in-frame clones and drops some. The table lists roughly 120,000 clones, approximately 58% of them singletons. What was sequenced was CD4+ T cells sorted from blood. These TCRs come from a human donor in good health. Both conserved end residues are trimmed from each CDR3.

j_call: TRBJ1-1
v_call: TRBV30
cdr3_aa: AWSETGGTEAF

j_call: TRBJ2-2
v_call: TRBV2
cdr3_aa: ASKVSGELF

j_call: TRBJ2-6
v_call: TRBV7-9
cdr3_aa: ASSLVPSSVTNVLT

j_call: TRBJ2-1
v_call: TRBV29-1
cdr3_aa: SVAGTGALVEQF

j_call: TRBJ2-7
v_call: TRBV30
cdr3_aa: ASSLGAAGTYEQY

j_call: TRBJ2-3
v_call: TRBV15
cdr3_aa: ATSREGAGSKRTQY

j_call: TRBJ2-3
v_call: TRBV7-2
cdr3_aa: ASRRGGGSSDTQY

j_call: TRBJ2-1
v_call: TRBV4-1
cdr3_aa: ASSQDLAGGKYNEQF

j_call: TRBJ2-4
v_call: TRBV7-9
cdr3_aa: ASSSSGGTKY

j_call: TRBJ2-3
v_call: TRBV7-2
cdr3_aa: ASKDGGSTDTQY

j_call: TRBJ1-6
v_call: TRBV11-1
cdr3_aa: ASGWGSNSPLH

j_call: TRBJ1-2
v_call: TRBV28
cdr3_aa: ASSLRPTYGYT

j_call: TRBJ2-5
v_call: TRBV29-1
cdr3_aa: SASGDRETQY

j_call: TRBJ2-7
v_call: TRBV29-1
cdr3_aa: SGRGAADDIYEQY

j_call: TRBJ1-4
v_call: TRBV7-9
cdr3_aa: ASSGWEKLF

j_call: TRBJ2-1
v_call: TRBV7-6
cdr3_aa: ASSLGVGGGNNEQF

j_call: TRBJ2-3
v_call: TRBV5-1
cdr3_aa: ASSLRGLITDTQY

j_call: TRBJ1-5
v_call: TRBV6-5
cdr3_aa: ASRRQGGGNQPQH

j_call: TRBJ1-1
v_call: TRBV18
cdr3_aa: ASSPPEGSNTEAF

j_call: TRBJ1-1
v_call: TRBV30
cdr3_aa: AWSPELTGGTEAF

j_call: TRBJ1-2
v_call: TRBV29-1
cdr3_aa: SGQYVDGYT

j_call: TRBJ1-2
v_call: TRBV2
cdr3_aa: ASSDGGRRYGYT

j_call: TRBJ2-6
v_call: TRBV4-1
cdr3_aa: ASTQEAVSGANVLT

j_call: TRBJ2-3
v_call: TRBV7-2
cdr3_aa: ASSQGLAPDTQY

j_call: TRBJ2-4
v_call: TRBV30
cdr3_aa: AWSVPKNIQY

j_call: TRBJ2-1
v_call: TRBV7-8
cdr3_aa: ASSQSL

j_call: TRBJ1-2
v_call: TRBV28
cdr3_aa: ASSLGTYGYT

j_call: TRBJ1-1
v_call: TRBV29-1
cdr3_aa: SANLAF

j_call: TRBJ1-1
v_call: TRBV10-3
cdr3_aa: AISDALNTEAF

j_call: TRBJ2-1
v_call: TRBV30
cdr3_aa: AWNHGPSYNEQF

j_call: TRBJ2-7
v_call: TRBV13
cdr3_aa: ASSRPLGHEQY

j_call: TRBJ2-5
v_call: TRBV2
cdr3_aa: ASRETSGNQETQY

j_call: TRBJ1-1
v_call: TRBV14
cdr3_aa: ASSLDGYTEAF

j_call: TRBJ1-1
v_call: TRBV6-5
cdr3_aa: ASSPRRTVNTEAF

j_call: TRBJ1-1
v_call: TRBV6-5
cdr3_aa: ASSEALGVEAF